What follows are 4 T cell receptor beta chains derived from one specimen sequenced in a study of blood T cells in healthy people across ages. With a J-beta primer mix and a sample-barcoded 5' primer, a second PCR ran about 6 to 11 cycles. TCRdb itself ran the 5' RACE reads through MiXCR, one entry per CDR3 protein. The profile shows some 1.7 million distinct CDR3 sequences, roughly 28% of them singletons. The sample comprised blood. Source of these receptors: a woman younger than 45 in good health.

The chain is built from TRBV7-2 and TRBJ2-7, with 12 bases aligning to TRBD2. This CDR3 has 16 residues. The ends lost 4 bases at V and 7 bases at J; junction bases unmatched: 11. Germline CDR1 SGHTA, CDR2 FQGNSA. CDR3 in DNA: TGTGCCAGCAGCTCCATTCCCGGGCTAGCGGGGGGGGAGCAGTACTTC. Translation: CASSSIPGLAGGEQYF. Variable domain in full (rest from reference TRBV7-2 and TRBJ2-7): GAGVSQSPSNKVTEKGKDVELRCDPISGHTALYWYRQSLGQGLEFLIYFQGNSAPDKSGLPSDRFSAERTGGSVSTLTIQRTQQEDSAVYLCASSSIPGLAGGEQYFGPGTRLTVT.

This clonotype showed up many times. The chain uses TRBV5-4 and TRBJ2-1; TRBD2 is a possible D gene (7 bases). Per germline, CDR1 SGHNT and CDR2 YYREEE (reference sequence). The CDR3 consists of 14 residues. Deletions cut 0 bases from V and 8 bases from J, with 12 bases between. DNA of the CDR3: TGTGCCAGCAGCTTGGCCACGGGGGGCGATGAGCAGTTCTTC. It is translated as CASSLATGGDEQFF.

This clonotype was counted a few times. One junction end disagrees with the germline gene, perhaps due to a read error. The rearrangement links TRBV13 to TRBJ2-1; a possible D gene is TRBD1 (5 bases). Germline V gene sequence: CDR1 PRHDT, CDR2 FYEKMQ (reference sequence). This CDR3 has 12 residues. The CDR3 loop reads CVSSLRVGEQFF. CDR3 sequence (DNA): TGTGTCAGCAGCCTCAGGGTGGGTGAGCAGTTCTTC. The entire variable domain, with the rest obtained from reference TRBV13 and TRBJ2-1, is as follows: AAGVIQSPRHLIKEKRETATLKCYPIPRHDTVYWYQQGPGQDPQFLISFYEKMQSDKGSIPDRFSAQQFSDYHSELNMSSLELGDSALYFCVSSLRVGEQFFGPGTRLTVL.

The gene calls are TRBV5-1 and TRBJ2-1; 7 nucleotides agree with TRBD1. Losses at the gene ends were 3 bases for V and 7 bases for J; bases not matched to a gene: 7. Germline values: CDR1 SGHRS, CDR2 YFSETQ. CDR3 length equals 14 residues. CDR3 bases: TGCGCCAGCAGCTGGGCGACAGGGATGAATGAGCAGTTCTTC. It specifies CASSWATGMNEQFF.